This T cell receptor beta chain was recovered during a study of shared clonotypes between healthy human individuals. As regards this clone: Antigen: not known.

Method: immunoSEQ multiplex PCR; TCRdb's copy keeps in-frame clones and lacks some. The sample has over a million clones; 60% to 80% are singletons. CDR1 MNHNS and CDR2 SASEGT come from the germline V gene. V trimming: 4 bases; J trimming: 6 bases; junction bases outside the gene matches: 3. The CDR3 is 13 residues long. Memory CD4+ cells were the fraction left after CD45RA+ naive selection. Regarding the study as a whole: Richness estimates generally favored naive over memory subsets.

This chain joins TRBV6-1 and TRBJ2-1; 7 bases align to TRBD2. This TCR derives from a man aged 18 to 29 in good health. The sequencing sample was made of memory CD4+ T cells sorted from blood. The sample's subset: CD45RA-negative fraction. The CDR3 reads CASSATSVNEQFF. The CDR3 coding sequence is TGTGCCAGCAGTGCAACTAGCGTCAATGAGCAGTTCTTC.